Reported below is one T cell receptor beta chain. Using RNA transcripts as the source, TCR beta CDR3 regions were amplified. HTBI primers were the set used in a first-round RT-PCR of the TCR CDR3. MiXCR, applied by TCRdb to the multiplex PCR reads, yields one record per CDR3 protein. This sample has about 290,000 distinct CDR3 sequences, with about 13% found just once. CDR3 length: 14 residues. Germline loops: CDR1 LNHDA, CDR2 SQIVND (reference sequence). Trimming cost V 10 bases and J 6 bases; bases outside gene matches: 12. This record comes from a study of T cells in Graves' hyperthyroidism and ophthalmopathy. About the research overall: Staff took peripheral blood when the initial diagnosis was made, before any treatment began.

Absence of ophthalmopathy progression within 18 months defined stable Graves' hyperthyroidism. Hyperthyroidism, newly diagnosed and lasting under 2 months, affected patients aged 18 to 65. The PBMCs were taken from approximately 11 ml of fresh peripheral blood. The V call is TRBV19, the J call TRBJ2-1, with 7 bases lining up with TRBD2. Sequencing was carried out using blood. The sequence derives from a woman between 40 and 50 years old with Graves' hyperthyroidism. The CDR3 reads CATHDLGGSNEQFF. The CDR3 region has the DNA TGTGCCACCCACGATTTGGGCGGGAGCAATGAGCAGTTCTTC.